This is a list of T cell receptor beta chains from one sample in a study of blood T cell repertoires in COVID-19. Profiling relied on immunoSEQ multiplex PCR, and the TCRdb table lists in-frame clones only, not all of them. The table has about 270,000 clones, roughly nine tenths seen once. Input material: PBMCs or T cells enriched from blood (not recorded which). These receptor sequences come from a woman under 30 who had recovered from COVID-19. The CDR3 runs from the conserved cysteine through the conserved F or W. D genes are given only for firm matches. The listing skips clone size in some rows; elsewhere it reads once, few, many or a size class.

TRBV9	TRBD2	-	TRBJ2-1	TGTGCCAGCAGCGTAGCGGCGGGGGAATTAAACAATGAGCAGTTCTTC	CASSVAAGELNNEQFF
TRBV4-1	TRBD1	-	TRBJ2-7	TGCGCCAGCAGCCAAAAGGGACAGGGGGCCTACGAGCAGTACTTC	CASSQKGQGAYEQYF
TRBV5-1	TRBD1	-	TRBJ1-3	TGCGCCAGCAGCGTTTCGACAGGGTTTGGTGGAAACACCATATATTTT	CASSVSTGFGGNTIYF
TRBV30	TRBD2	-	TRBJ2-1	TGTGCCTATTTAGCGGGAAACTACAATGAGCAGTTCTTC	CAYLAGNYNEQFF
TRBV27	-	-	TRBJ2-4	TGTGCCAGCAGTTTATCGAACGTCGGGCAGGGAAGAGCCAAAAACATTCAGTACTTC	CASSLSNVGQGRAKNIQYF
TRBV30	-	-	TRBJ1-6	TGTGCCTTACTCCCGGGACAATGGAATTCACCCCTCCACTTT	CALLPGQWNSPLHF
TRBV28	-	-	TRBJ1-1	TGTGCCAGCAGTTTCACCCTGGGGGGTATAAACACTGAAGCTTTCTTT	CASSFTLGGINTEAFF
TRBV6-2/TRBV6-3	TRBD1	-	TRBJ2-5	TGTGCCAGCAGTTACGCGGGGACAGGGATGGAGACCCAGTACTTC	CASSYAGTGMETQYF
TRBV5-1	TRBD1	-	TRBJ2-7	TGCGCCAGCAGCTTGGCAACCGGGACAGTTTCCTACGAGCAGTACTTC	CASSLATGTVSYEQYF
TRBV25-1	TRBD1	once	TRBJ1-3	TGTGCCAGCAGTGCACCGGGACAGCATTTCTCTGGAAACACCATATATTTT	CASSAPGQHFSGNTIYF
TRBV11-2	TRBD1	-	TRBJ1-4	TGTGCCAGCAGCGCTCGGACAGGGCCAACTAATGAAAAACTGTTTTTT	CASSARTGPTNEKLFF
TRBV11-3	-	-	TRBJ1-5	TGTGCCAGCAGTCCCGGGGGGGGGCATGGTAATCAGCCCCAGCATTTT	CASSPGGGHGNQPQHF
TRBV7-2	TRBD1	once	TRBJ2-5	TGTGCCAGCAGCTTAGTCACAGGGGCGATATTCCAAGAGACCCAGTACTTC	CASSLVTGAIFQETQYF
TRBV2	TRBD1	-	TRBJ2-7	TGTGCCAGCAAGAGACAGGGGGATATGTACGAGCAGTACTTC	CASKRQGDMYEQYF
TRBV9	-	once	TRBJ2-5	TGTGCCAGCAGCCGCACAGGGGGGGAAAAGACCCAGTACTTC	CASSRTGGEKTQYF
TRBV2	-	once	TRBJ2-7	TGTGCCAGCAGTGTGGACAGCCATTCCTACGAGCAGTACTTC	CASSVDSHSYEQYF
TRBV7-2	-	-	TRBJ2-3	TGTGCCAGCAGCCCCCATGGGGGGACGAGCACAGATACGCAGTATTTT	CASSPHGGTSTDTQYF
TRBV24-1	-	-	TRBJ1-5	TGTGCCACCAGTGATTTGGGTCCCAGGTTCGCCCCTTATAGCAATCAGCCCCAGCATTTT	CATSDLGPRFAPYSNQPQHF
TRBV24-1	TRBD2	-	TRBJ2-3	TGTGCCACCAGTGATACGGGACTAGCGGGGAGCACAGATACGCAGTATTTT	CATSDTGLAGSTDTQYF
TRBV6-2/TRBV6-3	-	-	TRBJ1-1	TGTGCCAGCAGTTATGACAGTTATGAAGCTTTCTTT	CASSYDSYEAFF
TRBV29-1	TRBD2	-	TRBJ2-3	TGCAGCGTTGGACTAGCGGGAGGTCTATATACGCAGTATTTT	CSVGLAGGLYTQYF
TRBV6-2/TRBV6-3	TRBD2	-	TRBJ2-7	TGTGCCAGCAGTTACTCGACTAGCGGGGGGTACGAGCAGTACTTC	CASSYSTSGGYEQYF
TRBV19	-	once	TRBJ2-2	TGTGCCAGTAGTATAGACAGGGATTTCACCACCACCGGGGAGCTGTTTTTT	CASSIDRDFTTTGELFF
TRBV7-2	-	-	TRBJ2-7	TGTGCCAGCAGCTTAGCGGGGACTCGGATCTACGAGCAGTACTTC	CASSLAGTRIYEQYF
TRBV10-1	TRBD1	-	TRBJ2-7	TGCGCCAGCAGTCACAGGGGGCGTGGGTTCGGCGAGCAGTACTTC	CASSHRGRGFGEQYF
TRBV2	-	-	TRBJ2-2	TGTGCCAGCACGGGGGGCGTGATGGCCGGGGAGCTGTTTTTT	CASTGGVMAGELFF
TRBV19	-	-	TRBJ1-2	TGTGCCAGTAGTATAGTGGAGGAAAACTATGGCTACACCTTC	CASSIVEENYGYTF
TRBV2	-	-	TRBJ2-1	TGTGCCAGCAGTGACTGGGGGGGCCGCGATGAGCAGTTCTTC	CASSDWGGRDEQFF
TRBV29-1	-	-	TRBJ2-7	TGCAGCGCCCTTGGGGCTGCCTCGCGCTACGAGCAGTACTTC	CSALGAASRYEQYF
TRBV7-2	TRBD2	few	TRBJ2-3	TGTGCCAGCAGCTTTGGGTCTAGCGGGAGTTGGGCAGATACGCAGTATTTT	CASSFGSSGSWADTQYF
TRBV13	-	-	TRBJ1-1	TGTGCCAGCAGCCTTACAGAGAACACTGAAGCTTTCTTT	CASSLTENTEAFF
TRBV6-5	-	-	TRBJ1-2	TGTGCCAGCAGTTACTTTGACAGCCTGGTGACCTATGGCTACACCTTC	CASSYFDSLVTYGYTF
TRBV27	-	-	TRBJ2-7	TGTGCCAGCAGTTCACTCGGCGGACAGTACGAGCAGTACTTC	CASSSLGGQYEQYF
TRBV21-1	-	once	TRBJ2-3	TGTGCCAGCAGCACACTAGCGGGAGGAGGTAAAGATACGCAGTATTTT	CASSTLAGGGKDTQYF
TRBV3-1/TRBV3-2	-	-	TRBJ2-1	TGTGCCAGCAGCCAAGATGTTGGGAGTTACAATGAGCAGTTCTTC	CASSQDVGSYNEQFF
TRBV15	TRBD2	-	TRBJ2-1	TGTGCCACCAGCAGACCTCTGACTAGCGGGAGGTCCTACAATGAGCAGTTCTTC	CATSRPLTSGRSYNEQFF
TRBV18	TRBD1	-	TRBJ1-1	TGTGCCAGCACGCAGGGACAGGGGGCTACTGAAGCTTTCTTT	CASTQGQGATEAFF
TRBV4-2	TRBD2	-	TRBJ2-7	TGTGCCAGCAGCCAAGATTGGGCGGGAGCGGGCTACGAGCAGTACTTC	CASSQDWAGAGYEQYF
TRBV7-8	-	-	TRBJ2-3	TGTGCCAGCAGCTTAAGGGCTTCAAGGACTAGCACAGATACGCAGTATTTT	CASSLRASRTSTDTQYF
TRBV19	TRBD2	-	TRBJ2-7	TGTGCCAGTAGTATATTGCTAGCGGCGGCTTACGAGCAGTACTTC	CASSILLAAAYEQYF
TRBV11-3	-	-	TRBJ2-1	TGTGCCAGCAGCTTAGGGCGGGGTCTGGGGGAGCAGTTCTTC	CASSLGRGLGEQFF
TRBV30	TRBD1	-	TRBJ2-5	TGTGCCTGGGATATCAGGGGGGAGACCCAGTACTTC	CAWDIRGETQYF
TRBV20-1	-	-	TRBJ2-2	TGCAGTGCTAGTCACTCTTTCACCGGGGAGCTGTTTTTT	CSASHSFTGELFF
TRBV5-5	TRBD1	-	TRBJ1-1	TGTGCCAGCAGCTGGGACAGGGGGAACACTGAAGCTTTCTTT	CASSWDRGNTEAFF
TRBV5-1	-	-	TRBJ1-6	TGCGCCAGCAGCACTACAGGGAATTCACCCCTCCACTTT	CASSTTGNSPLHF
TRBV7-3	TRBD2	-	TRBJ2-3	TGTGCCAGCAGCTCCCAAAGCGGGAGCAGCACAGATACGCAGTATTTT	CASSSQSGSSTDTQYF
TRBV6-5	TRBD1	-	TRBJ2-5	TGTGCCAGCCAGGGGGCCAGGCAAGAGACCCAGTACTTC	CASQGARQETQYF
TRBV30	-	-	TRBJ2-7	TGTGCCTGGAGAGGCGACAGCTACGAGCAGTACTTC	CAWRGDSYEQYF
TRBV5-4	-	-	TRBJ2-7	TGTGCCAGCAGCCAGGGGGGCCCGGGGGCGGGTAGCGTTCCTTACGAGCAGTACTTC	CASSQGGPGAGSVPYEQYF
TRBV1	-	-	TRBJ2-7	TGCACCAGCAGCCAAGATCACCTAGGGCGGGACCACTACGAGCAGTACTTC	CTSSQDHLGRDHYEQYF
TRBV12-1	-	-	TRBJ1-1	TGTGCCAGCAGCGCGAGGACAGGGGAATTGAACACTGAAGCTTTCTTT	CASSARTGELNTEAFF
TRBV27	-	-	TRBJ2-6	TGTGCCAGCAGTTTACTTTCTGGGGCCAACGTCCTGACTTTC	CASSLLSGANVLTF
TRBV27	TRBD2	-	TRBJ2-1	TGTGCCAGCAGTCCCGGGACTAGCACCTACAATGAGCAGTTCTTC	CASSPGTSTYNEQFF
TRBV19	TRBD1	-	TRBJ1-5	TGTGCCAGTAGTCTCGGGACAGGGTTTAGCAATCAGCCCCAGCATTTT	CASSLGTGFSNQPQHF
TRBV19	-	few	TRBJ1-3	TGTGCCAGTAGTGAGTCAGGTCGCTCTGGAAACACCATATATTTT	CASSESGRSGNTIYF
TRBV4-1	TRBD1	-	TRBJ1-2	TGCGCCAGCAGCAACCAACGACAGGGGTGGGACTATGGCTACACCTTC	CASSNQRQGWDYGYTF